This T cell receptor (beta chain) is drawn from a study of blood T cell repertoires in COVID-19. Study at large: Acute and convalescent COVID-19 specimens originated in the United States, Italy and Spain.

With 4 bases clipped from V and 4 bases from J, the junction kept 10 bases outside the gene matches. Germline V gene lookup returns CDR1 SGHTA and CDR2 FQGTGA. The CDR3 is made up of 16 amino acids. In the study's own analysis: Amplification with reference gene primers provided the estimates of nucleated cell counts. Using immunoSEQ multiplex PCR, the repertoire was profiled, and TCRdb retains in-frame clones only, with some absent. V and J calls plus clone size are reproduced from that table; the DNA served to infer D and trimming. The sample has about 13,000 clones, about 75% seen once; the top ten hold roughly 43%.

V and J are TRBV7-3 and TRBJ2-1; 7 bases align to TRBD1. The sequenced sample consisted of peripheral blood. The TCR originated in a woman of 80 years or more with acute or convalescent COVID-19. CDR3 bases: TGTGCCAGCAGCTCTCTAGGAGAGGGGGCTTACAATGAGCAGTTCTTC. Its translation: CASSSLGEGAYNEQFF.